The rows below give T cell receptor beta chains drawn from one sample of a study of shared clonotypes between healthy human individuals. Clones were read by immunoSEQ multiplex PCR, and TCRdb kept only the in-frame ones, dropping some. The sample includes 630,000 or so clones, roughly 98% of them seen just once. Sequencing input: naive CD8+ T cells sorted from blood. The receptors were gathered from a man under 40 in good health. Each CDR3 is given with its conserved first and last residue. The D gene is left open where the match is weak.

D gene | J gene | V gene | CDR3 DNA | CDR3 protein
NA | TRBJ2-7 | TRBV14 | TGTGCCAGCAGCCTAGGGTACTACGAGCAGTACTTC | CASSLGYYEQYF
NA | TRBJ1-1 | TRBV28 | TGTGCCAGCAGGCCCCTGGAGGGGAAGAACACTGAAGCTTTCTTT | CASRPLEGKNTEAFF
NA | TRBJ1-1 | TRBV29-1 | TGCAGCGGGTTTGGGGTCAGGGGTCTTCAGGTTGAAGCTTTCTTT | CSGFGVRGLQVEAFF
NA | TRBJ1-2 | TRBV9 | TGTGCCAGCAGCCAAACGTCTGCTGGCTACACCTTC | CASSQTSAGYTF
TRBD2 | TRBJ2-1 | TRBV2 | TGTGCCGCCTCGGGGAGGGCCAGTCGTAATGAGCAGTTCTTC | CAASGRASRNEQFF
TRBD2 | TRBJ2-1 | TRBV7-9 | TGTGCCAGCAGCCTTAGCGGGAGTCTCAACAATGAGCAGTTCTTC | CASSLSGSLNNEQFF
NA | TRBJ2-5 | TRBV5-1 | TGCGCCAGCAGCTTGTGGCAGGCCCAAGAGACCCAGTACTTC | CASSLWQAQETQYF
TRBD2 | TRBJ2-7 | TRBV9 | TGTGCCAGCAGCGAAGCTAGCGGGAGTCTCGAGCAGTACTTC | CASSEASGSLEQYF
TRBD1 | TRBJ1-4 | TRBV7-2 | TGTGCCAGCAGCCCCCGGGACAGATCTGCAACTAATGAAAAACTGTTTTTT | CASSPRDRSATNEKLFF
TRBD2 | TRBJ2-5 | TRBV7-9 | TGTGCCAGCAGCTTAGGATACGGACTAGACGAAGAGACCCAGTACTTC | CASSLGYGLDEETQYF
NA | TRBJ1-2 | TRBV7-9 | TGTGCCAGCAGCTTAAGAGGCGGGCAGGCTAACTATGGCTACACCTTC | CASSLRGGQANYGYTF
NA | TRBJ2-2 | TRBV28 | TGTGCCACCTCACCCGACACGGAGCTGTTTTTT | CATSPDTELFF
NA | TRBJ1-4 | TRBV7-6 | TGTGCCAGCAGCTTAGGGACCTCCAATGAAAAACTGTTTTTT | CASSLGTSNEKLFF
NA | TRBJ1-1 | TRBV4-1 | TGCGCCAGCAGCCAAGATGGTTGGCAGAGCACTGAAGCTTTCTTT | CASSQDGWQSTEAFF
NA | TRBJ2-5 | TRBV27 | TGTGCCAGCAGTTATGCGGGGCAGACCCAGTACTTC | CASSYAGQTQYF
NA | TRBJ1-1 | TRBV11-2 | TGTGCCAGCAGCTTAGATCCTCCGTACATGAACACTGAAGCTTTCTTT | CASSLDPPYMNTEAFF
NA | TRBJ2-2 | TRBV15 | TGTGCCACCAGGATCCGCGGGGCCGGGGAGCTGTTTTTT | CATRIRGAGELFF
NA | TRBJ1-1 | TRBV5-1 | TGCGCCAGCAGTCGGATTGGCGGGGGGCAAAGCACTGAAGCTTTCTTT | CASSRIGGGQSTEAFF
TRBD2 | TRBJ2-1 | TRBV5-1 | TGCGCCAGCAGCTTGGGACTAGCGGGAGGTGCCTACAATGAGCAGTTCTTC | CASSLGLAGGAYNEQFF
NA | TRBJ2-7 | TRBV7-9 | TGTGCCAGCAGCTTAGAATACGAGCAGTACTTC | CASSLEYEQYF